The 6 T cell receptor beta chains in this list originate from one sample, sequenced in a study of blood T cell repertoires in COVID-19 (dated by TCRdb to 2020 to 2021). Receptor amplification or capture employed the immunoSEQ multiplex PCR assay. TCRdb holds this immuneACCESS table with in-frame rearrangements only. Some clones are missing; in checked studies, unresolved V genes explain under half, and the rest has no known cause. This sample is represented by a few hundred thousand clones; roughly four fifths of them were singletons. The biggest ten clones account for more than 15% of the sample. The source material was peripheral blood. The receptors here all came from a person between 70 and 80 years old with COVID-19, enrolled during active disease.

This chain connects TRBV9 to TRBJ2-3; no reliable D call. The CDR3 is made up of 12 amino acids. Germline CDR1 SGDLS, CDR2 YYNGEE. Between the trimmed V and J ends, which lost 3 bases and 3 bases, there was a span of 5 bases. This CDR3 is CASSAFTDTQYF. The CDR3 region has the DNA TGTGCCAGCAGCGCATTTACAGATACGCAGTATTTT.

The chain employs TRBV28 and TRBJ2-7; TRBD1 matches at 7 bases. The CDR3 loop spans 15 amino acids. With 5 bases clipped from V and 1 base from J, the junction kept 8 bases outside the gene matches. Germline CDR1 MDHEN, CDR2 SYDVKM. DNA of the CDR3: TGTGCCAGCAGTCCCGCCGGGACAGCATCCTACGAGCAGTACTTC. It specifies CASSPAGTASYEQYF.

This clone was detected only a few times. The rearrangement links TRBV15 to TRBJ2-5; D is possibly TRBD1 (6 bases). CDR3 length: 16 amino acids. Trimming took off 0 bases at V and 5 bases at J, with 16 bases between the two ends. Germline CDR1 and CDR2: LNHNV and YYDKDF (reference sequence). As DNA, the CDR3 is TGTGCCACCAGCAGAGATAAGTCAACAGGGTCGGAGACCCAGTACTTC. Translation gives CATSRDKSTGSETQYF.

The rearrangement joins TRBV6-5 to TRBJ2-7; 9 bases agree with TRBD2. V lost 2 bases and J lost 2; bases outside the gene matches: 7. CDR1 and CDR2 from the germline V gene are MNHEY and SVGAGI. The CDR3 runs to 16 residues. This CDR3 reads CASSYRSVAGAYEQYF. The CDR3 nucleotides are TGTGCCAGCAGTTACCGGTCGGTAGCGGGGGCCTACGAGCAGTACTTC.

The gene calls are TRBV28 and TRBJ1-2; perhaps TRBD1 as D (6 bases). Trimming shortened V by 4 bases and J by 8 bases, and 14 bases separated the two germline ends. CDR1 is MDHEN and CDR2 is SYDVKM in the germline V gene. The CDR3 length is 13 residues. The CDR3 DNA reads as TGTGCCAGCAGTTCAATACAGGGATGGGGCTACACCTTC. Protein sequence: CASSSIQGWGYTF.

For this clone: The same CDR3 arises from other DNA sequences in this sample as well. The CDR3 DNA sequence: TGTGCCAGCAGCCAAGATCTCAATCAGCCCCAGCATTTT. This gives the protein CASSQDLNQPQHF. The chain links TRBV3-1 (or the pseudogene TRBV3-2) to TRBJ1-5; D not certain. This CDR3 has 13 amino acids. Trimming removed 0 bases at V and 3 bases at J, with 3 bases between. Per germline, CDR1 LGHDT and CDR2 YNNKEL (reference sequence).